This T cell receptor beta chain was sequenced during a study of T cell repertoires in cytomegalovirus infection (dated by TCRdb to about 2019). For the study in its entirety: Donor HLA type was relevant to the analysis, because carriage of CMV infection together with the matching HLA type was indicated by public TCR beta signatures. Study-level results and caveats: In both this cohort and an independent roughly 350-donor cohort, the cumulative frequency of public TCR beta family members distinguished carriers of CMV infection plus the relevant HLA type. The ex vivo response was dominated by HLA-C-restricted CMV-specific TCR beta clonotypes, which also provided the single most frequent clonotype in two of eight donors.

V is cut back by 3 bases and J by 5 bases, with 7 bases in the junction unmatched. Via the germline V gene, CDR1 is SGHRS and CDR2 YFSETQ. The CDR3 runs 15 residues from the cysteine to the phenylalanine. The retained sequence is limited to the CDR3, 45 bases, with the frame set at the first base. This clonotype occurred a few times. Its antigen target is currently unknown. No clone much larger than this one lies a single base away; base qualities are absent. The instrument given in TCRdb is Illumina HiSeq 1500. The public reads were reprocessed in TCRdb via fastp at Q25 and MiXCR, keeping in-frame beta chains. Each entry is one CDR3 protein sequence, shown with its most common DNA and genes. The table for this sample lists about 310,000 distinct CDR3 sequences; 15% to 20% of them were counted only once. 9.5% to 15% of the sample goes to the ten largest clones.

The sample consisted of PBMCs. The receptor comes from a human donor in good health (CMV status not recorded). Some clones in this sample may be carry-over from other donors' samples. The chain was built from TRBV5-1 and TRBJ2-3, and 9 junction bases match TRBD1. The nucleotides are TGCGCCAGCAGCTGGGGACAGGGTAGGGGAGATACGCAGTATTTT. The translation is CASSWGQGRGDTQYF.